One sample yielded the 17 T cell receptor beta chains listed below, sequenced in a study of T cell repertoires in urothelial bladder cancer. Clones were read by immunoSEQ multiplex PCR, and TCRdb kept only the in-frame ones, dropping some. Of more than 2,000 clones listed, around 76% are singletons. The specimen sequenced was tumor-infiltrating cells from bladder cancer. The receptor set was obtained from a human donor with urothelial carcinoma.

The rearrangement uses TRBV7-9 and TRBJ2-2, with 8 bases identical to TRBD2. Germline assignment: CDR1 SEHNR and CDR2 FQNEAQ (reference sequence). The junction had 7 bases not matched to a gene; V was cut back by 5 bases and J by 5 bases. This CDR3 has 15 amino acids. This CDR3 is CASSRSGSGTGELFF. Here the CDR3 DNA reads TGTGCCAGCAGCCGCAGCGGGAGTGGTACCGGGGAGCTGTTTTTT.

The rearrangement uses TRBV5-1 and TRBJ2-2, with a tentative D call TRBD1 (6 bases). V was cut by 4 bases and J by 4 bases, with 14 bases left in between. Per the germline V gene, CDR1 is SGHRS and CDR2 is YFSETQ. The CDR3 sequence is 15 residues long. CDR3 in amino acids: CASSPGGWPTGELFF. DNA for the CDR3: TGCGCCAGCAGCCCTGGGGGCTGGCCCACCGGGGAGCTGTTTTTT.

The J gene is TRBJ1-1, the V gene TRBV15; unclear D gene. Germline V gene data show CDR1 as LNHNV and CDR2 as YYDKDF (reference sequence). Trimming pared 1 base from V and 4 bases from J, leaving 7 bases between. The CDR3 is made up of 13 amino acids. This CDR3 reads CATSRVLGTEAFF. In DNA, the CDR3 is TGTGCCACCAGCAGAGTCTTGGGCACTGAAGCTTTCTTT.

This chain links TRBV11-2 with TRBJ2-3, with a weak D call TRBD1 (6 bases). CDR3 size: 15 residues. V lost 1 base, J lost 3 bases, and 11 bases lay in between. The germline V gene encodes CDR1 SGHAT and CDR2 FQNNGV. This CDR3 is CASSLAAGVTDTQYF. The CDR3 DNA follows: TGTGCCAGCAGCTTAGCCGCAGGGGTAACAGATACGCAGTATTTT. The full variable domain, with the rest looked up from reference TRBV11-2 and TRBJ2-3, is EAGVAQSPRYKIIEKRQSVAFWCNPISGHATLYWYQQILGQGPKLLIQFQNNGVVDDSQLPKDRFSAERLKGVDSTLKIQPAKLEDSAVYLCASSLAAGVTDTQYFGPGTRLTVL.

This clone was observed a handful of times. V and J are TRBV7-2 and TRBJ1-4; 7 positions agree with TRBD1. Germline V CDR1 and CDR2: SGHTA, FQGNSA. This CDR3 has 13 amino acids. The junction had 4 bases not matched to a gene; V was cut back by 5 bases and J by 7 bases. Here the CDR3 reads CASSLQGSEKLFF. CDR3 sequence (DNA): TGTGCCAGCAGCCTACAGGGGTCTGAAAAACTGTTTTTT.

The rearrangement joins TRBV5-1 to TRBJ1-4; 12 bases are shared with TRBD1. V gave up 3 bases and J gave up 10 bases; unmatched junction bases: 4. There are 14 residues in the CDR3. CDR1 SGHRS and CDR2 YFSETQ come from the germline V gene. The CDR3 here is CASSSGTGGSKLFF. The CDR3 region has the DNA TGCGCCAGCAGCTCCGGGACAGGGGGCTCAAAACTGTTTTTT.

The rearrangement joins TRBV5-5 to TRBJ2-5; D is unclear. The CDR3 runs 13 residues. Germline CDR1 SGHKS, CDR2 YYEKEE (reference sequence). Trimming left V 4 bases short and J 2 bases short, with 9 bases between. CDR3 loop: CASSRTAQETQYF. The CDR3 bases are TGTGCCAGCAGCCGTACCGCTCAAGAGACCCAGTACTTC.

This clone was found once. DNA of the CDR3: TGTGCCAGTAGTATAGGGGGGTCTCTTCGGGATGGCTACACCTTC. It is translated as CASSIGGSLRDGYTF. The V gene is TRBV19, the J gene TRBJ1-2; a possible D gene is TRBD1 (5 bases). The V and J ends lost 1 base and 6 bases respectively, with 15 bases between them. Per the germline V gene, CDR1 is LNHDA and CDR2 is SQIVND (reference sequence). CDR3 length: 15 amino acids.

This clone was counted between two and nine times. This chain joins TRBV4-1 and TRBJ1-6, with D unresolved. Trimming pared 4 bases from V and 1 base from J, leaving 17 bases between. Germline V gives CDR1 MGHRA, CDR2 YSYEKL. This CDR3 has 18 amino acids. The CDR3 region has the DNA TGCGCCAGCAGCCCTAGAAGAGAGCAGAAATCCTATAATTCACCCCTCCACTTT. Translating gives CASSPRREQKSYNSPLHF.

The rearrangement links TRBV5-4 to TRBJ2-7; perhaps TRBD1 as D (6 bases). Germline V gene lookup returns CDR1 SGHNT and CDR2 YYREEE (reference sequence). The CDR3 loop spans 13 amino acids. Trimming removed 5 bases at V and 5 bases at J, with 14 bases between. CDR3 sequence: CASRAGGRNEQYF. DNA for the CDR3: TGTGCCAGCAGGGCTGGGGGCCGGAACGAGCAGTACTTC.

V gene TRBV4-1 combines with J gene TRBJ2-7; TRBD1 agrees at 7 bases. Looked up from germline, CDR1 is MGHRA and CDR2 is YSYEKL. Trimming took 6 bases from V and 3 from J; bases not matched to a gene: 5. This CDR3 comprises 13 residues. CDR3 sequence: CASSTGQNYEQYF. The CDR3 DNA reads TGCGCCAGCAGTACGGGACAGAACTACGAGCAGTACTTC.

V gene TRBV10-2 combines with J gene TRBJ2-7, with TRBD1 matching 9 bases. The CDR3 totals 12 residues. Trimming cost V 4 bases and J 9 bases; bases outside gene matches: 4. The germline gives CDR1 WSHSY, CDR2 SAAADI. In nucleotides, the CDR3 is TGCGCCAGCAGTGGGGGGACAGGGTGGCAGTACTTC. Its translation: CASSGGTGWQYF.

The V gene is TRBV28, the J gene TRBJ1-2, with TRBD1 as a possible D gene (5 bases). In germline, CDR1 is MDHEN, CDR2 SYDVKM. The CDR3 runs to 13 residues. Trimming removed 7 bases at V and 4 bases at J, with 13 bases between. This CDR3 reads CASKSGTIYGYTF. The CDR3 bases are TGTGCCAGCAAGTCCGGGACCATCTATGGCTACACCTTC.

The V gene is TRBV11-3, the J gene TRBJ1-4, with D perhaps matching TRBD1 (5 bases). This CDR3 is built from 14 residues. CDR1 SGHNT and CDR2 YENEEA come from the germline V gene. V was trimmed by 5 bases and J by 6 bases, leaving 13 bases between them. CDR3 sequence: CASSTHRGDEKLFF. The DNA for the CDR3 is TGTGCCAGCAGCACCCACCGGGGGGATGAAAAACTGTTTTTT.

This chain joins TRBV6-1 and TRBJ1-5; D is unresolved. The V end was cut by 5 bases, the J end by 12 bases, with 17 bases between. Germline V gene lookup returns CDR1 MNHNS and CDR2 SASEGT. The CDR3 is 13 amino acids. CDR3 loop: CASSPLGYQFQHF. CDR3 nucleotides: TGTGCCAGCAGTCCCCTGGGATATCAGTTCCAGCATTTT.

The chain combines TRBV5-6 with TRBJ2-3; a weak D match, TRBD1 (6 bases). CDR1 SGHDT and CDR2 YYEEEE come from the germline V gene. The CDR3 extends over 14 amino acids. V was shortened by 4 bases and J by 2 bases, with 11 bases between the two germline ends. The CDR3 region has the DNA TGTGCCAGCAGCCCCGACAGGATCACAGATACGCAGTATTTT. Translation: CASSPDRITDTQYF.

The rearrangement links TRBV5-1 to TRBJ2-3; D is undetermined. The germline V gene has CDR1 SGHRS and CDR2 YFSETQ. The ends were cut back, 0 bases at V and 4 bases at J, with 12 bases in the middle. The CDR3 totals 15 residues. This CDR3 reads CASSLVARVPDTQYF. The CDR3 DNA reads as TGCGCCAGCAGCTTGGTAGCCCGGGTCCCAGATACGCAGTATTTT.